Below, 8 T cell receptor beta chains from the same sample are listed, as sequenced in a study of long-term antiretroviral therapy in people with HIV. Assay version v3.0 of immunoSEQ was used, and it was run at survey level. Clones were read by immunoSEQ multiplex PCR, and TCRdb kept only the in-frame ones, dropping some. In the table there are around 21,000 clones, 75% to 90% of which are singletons. Sequencing used unsorted PBMCs, obtained about 5.7 years after starting antiretroviral therapy. The source is a man aged 25-45 years with HIV.

The genes are TRBV5-1 and TRBJ1-1; tentative D call: TRBD1 (5 bases). This CDR3 is 13 amino acids long. Germline CDR1 is SGHRS and CDR2 is YFSETQ. The ends were cut back, 4 bases at V and 1 base at J, with 8 bases in the middle. CDR3 bases: TGCGCCAGCAGCACCACAGGGAACACTGAAGCTTTCTTT. Its protein product is CASSTTGNTEAFF.

This clone has a handful of counts. The rearrangement uses TRBV15 and TRBJ2-7; 9 bases agree with TRBD1. Germline loops: CDR1 LNHNV, CDR2 YYDKDF (reference sequence). The CDR3 runs to 17 residues. V was pared by 3 bases and J by 3 bases, with 12 bases of the junction left unmatched. The CDR3 region has the DNA TGTGCCACCAGCAGCGGCGGGGCTGGGACAGGGTACTACGAGCAGTACTTC. Its translation: CATSSGGAGTGYYEQYF.

The chain joins TRBV30 to TRBJ1-5, with D maybe TRBD1 (6 bases). CDR3 length equals 13 residues. In germline, CDR1 is GTSNPN, CDR2 SVGIG (reference sequence). V was pared by 5 bases and J by 5 bases, with 13 bases between. CDR3 bases: TGTGCCTGGGGGCGGACAGAGCATCAGCCCCAGCATTTT. This encodes CAWGRTEHQPQHF.

J is TRBJ2-3 and V is TRBV30; D is perhaps TRBD2 (6 bases). V lost 5 bases to trimming and J lost 2 bases, with 11 bases between them. The CDR3 has 13 residues. The germline CDR1 and CDR2 sequences are GTSNPN and SVGIG (reference sequence). CDR3 protein: CAWGTQATDTQYF. The CDR3 region has the DNA TGTGCCTGGGGGACTCAGGCCACAGATACGCAGTATTTT.

The CDR3 sequence: CAISRGRSEQYF. The CDR3 nucleotides are TGTGCCATCAGCCGAGGACGAAGCGAGCAGTACTTC. The chain recombines TRBV10-3 with TRBJ2-7; D not certain. V lost 6 bases to trimming and J lost 6 bases, with 12 bases between them. Per the germline V gene, CDR1 is ENHRY and CDR2 is SYGVKD. CDR3 length: 12 amino acids.

V is TRBV6-1 and J is TRBJ2-7, with D perhaps TRBD1 (6 bases). Germline loops: CDR1 MNHNS, CDR2 SASEGT. This CDR3 contains 12 residues. V lost 3 bases, J lost 4 bases, and 7 bases lay in between. Here the CDR3 reads CASSDRGYEQYF. The DNA for the CDR3 is TGTGCCAGCAGTGACAGGGGTTACGAGCAGTACTTC.

V gene TRBV7-8 combines with J gene TRBJ2-1; D assignment may be TRBD1 or TRBD2 (5 bases each). From germline, CDR1 is SGHVS and CDR2 FQNEAQ. The CDR3 covers 12 residues. V was pared by 5 bases and J by 9 bases, with 11 bases between. The CDR3 nucleotides read TGTGCCAGCAGCCAGCGAGGGGTTGAGCAGTTCTTC. It specifies CASSQRGVEQFF. Full variable domain (outside the CDR3, taken from reference TRBV7-8 and TRBJ2-1): GAGVSQSPRYKVAKRGQDVALRCDPISGHVSLFWYQQALGQGPEFLTYFQNEAQLDKSGLPSDRFFAERPEGSVSTLKIQRTQQEDSAVYLCASSQRGVEQFFGPGTRLTVL.

The chain couples TRBV9 to TRBJ2-3; TRBD2 might be the D (6 bases). Germline V gene lookup returns CDR1 SGDLS and CDR2 YYNGEE. The CDR3 is 16 residues long. The V and J ends lost 3 bases and 2 bases respectively, with 16 bases between them. CDR3 sequence reads: CASSGAGAGYTDTQYF. CDR3 bases: TGTGCCAGCAGCGGTGCTGGGGCGGGATACACAGATACGCAGTATTTT. Using reference TRBV9 and TRBJ2-3 for the parts outside the CDR3, the full variable domain is DSGVTQTPKHLITATGQRVTLRCSPRSGDLSVYWYQQSLDQGLQFLIQYYNGEERAKGNILERFSAQQFPDLHSELNLSSLELGDSALYFCASSGAGAGYTDTQYFGPGTRLTVL.